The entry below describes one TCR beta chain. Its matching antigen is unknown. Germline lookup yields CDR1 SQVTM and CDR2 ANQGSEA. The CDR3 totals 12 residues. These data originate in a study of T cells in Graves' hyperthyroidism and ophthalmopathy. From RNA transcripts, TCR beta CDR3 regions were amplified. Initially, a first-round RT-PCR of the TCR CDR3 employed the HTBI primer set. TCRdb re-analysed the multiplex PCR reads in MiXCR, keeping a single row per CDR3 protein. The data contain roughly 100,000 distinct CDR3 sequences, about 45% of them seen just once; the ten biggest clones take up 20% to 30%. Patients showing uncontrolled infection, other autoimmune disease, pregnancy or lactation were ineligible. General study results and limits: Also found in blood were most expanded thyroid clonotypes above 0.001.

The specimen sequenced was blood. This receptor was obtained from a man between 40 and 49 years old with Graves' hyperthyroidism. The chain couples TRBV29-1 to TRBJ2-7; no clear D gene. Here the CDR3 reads CRPGQATYEQYF. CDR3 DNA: TGCAGACCGGGTCAGGCAACCTACGAGCAGTACTTC.